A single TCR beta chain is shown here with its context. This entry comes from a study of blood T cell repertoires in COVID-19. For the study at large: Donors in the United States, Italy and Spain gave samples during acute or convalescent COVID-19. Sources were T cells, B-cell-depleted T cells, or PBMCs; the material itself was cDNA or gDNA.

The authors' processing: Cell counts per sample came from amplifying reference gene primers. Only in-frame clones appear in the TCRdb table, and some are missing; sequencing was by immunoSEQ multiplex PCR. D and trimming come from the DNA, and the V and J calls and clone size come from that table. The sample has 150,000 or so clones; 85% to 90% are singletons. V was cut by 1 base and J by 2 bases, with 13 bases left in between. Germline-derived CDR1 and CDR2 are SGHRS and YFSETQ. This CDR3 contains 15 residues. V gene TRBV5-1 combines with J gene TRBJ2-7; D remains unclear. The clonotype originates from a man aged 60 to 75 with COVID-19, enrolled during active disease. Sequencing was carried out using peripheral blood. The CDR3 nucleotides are TGCGCCAGCAGCTTGACCCCCGACACCACCTACGAGCAGTACTTC. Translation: CASSLTPDTTYEQYF.